This passage covers 30 T cell receptor beta chains from one sample sequenced in a study of OX40 agonist ivuxolimab in advanced cancers. TCRdb's table, derived via immunoSEQ multiplex PCR, lists solely in-frame clones and lacks some. The sample carries tens of thousands of clones, approximately 80% recorded once. This material consisted of CD4+ or CD8+ T cells sorted from blood, taken in a trial of the OX40 agonist ivuxolimab. These receptors originate from an adult with an advanced solid tumor such as melanoma, head and neck, liver or kidney cancer.

The chain is built from TRBV19 and TRBJ2-7; 9 nucleotides line up with TRBD1. The CDR3 is made up of 15 amino acids. The junction had 8 bases not matched to a gene; V was cut back by 6 bases and J by 2 bases. Germline CDR1 LNHDA, CDR2 SQIVND (reference sequence). The CDR3 DNA reads TGTGCCAGTAGCCTGGGATGGACAGGGGCCTACGAGCAGTACTTC. The encoded protein is CASSLGWTGAYEQYF.

V is TRBV7-8 and J is TRBJ2-1; D not resolved. V lost 1 base and J 8 bases, leaving 6 bases between the germline ends. Germline V gene lookup returns CDR1 SGHVS and CDR2 FQNEAQ. The CDR3 totals 12 residues. CDR3 nucleotides: TGTGCCAGCAGCTTAGGGTGGCATGAGCAGTTCTTC. As protein: CASSLGWHEQFF.

This sequence joins TRBV21-1 and TRBJ1-5; the listed D gene, TRBD1, was not tested against the DNA. TRBV21-1 is marked as a pseudogene. The CDR3 length is 16 residues. The CDR3 DNA reads TGTGCCAGCAGTATAAATATGACAGGTAGGGGTCAGCCCCAGCATTTT. This translates into CASSINMTGRGQPQHF.

A few counts support this clone. The chain links TRBV27 to TRBJ2-3; the D call may be TRBD1 or TRBD2 (5 bases each). V lost 2 bases and J 1 base, leaving 13 bases between the germline ends. CDR3 size: 16 residues. Germline loops: CDR1 MNHEY, CDR2 SMNVEV (reference sequence). The CDR3: CASSLVRGSRTDTQYF. The CDR3, as DNA: TGTGCCAGCAGTTTAGTGAGGGGCTCACGCACAGATACGCAGTATTTT.

The gene calls are TRBV6-5 and TRBJ1-4, with 10 bases fitting TRBD1. With V trimmed by 7 bases and J by 7 bases, 6 bases remained unmatched. The CDR3 is made up of 14 amino acids. CDR1 and CDR2 from the germline V gene are MNHEY and SVGAGI. The CDR3 DNA is TGTGCCAGCAACAAGGGACAGGGGATTGAAAAACTGTTTTTT. As protein: CASNKGQGIEKLFF.

This chain uses TRBV5-4 with TRBJ1-3; D is uncertain. Trimming removed 4 bases at V and 5 bases at J, with 7 bases between. From germline, CDR1 is SGHNT and CDR2 YYREEE (reference sequence). The CDR3 extends over 12 amino acids. This chain's CDR3 is CASSIDRNTIYF. As DNA, the CDR3 is TGTGCCAGCAGCATAGATAGAAACACCATATATTTT.

This chain uses TRBV6-5 with TRBJ2-5, with TRBD2 matching over 7 bases. The V and J ends lost 7 bases and 2 bases, in that order; junction bases with no gene match: 10. The CDR3 contains 15 residues. CDR1 is MNHEY and CDR2 is SVGAGI in the germline V gene. The CDR3 DNA follows: TGTGCCAGCACCGATAGGGCGGGGGTACAAGAGACCCAGTACTTC. Translation gives CASTDRAGVQETQYF.

V gene TRBV7-2 combines with J gene TRBJ1-2; the D is unclear. Trimming cost V 5 bases and J 1 base, with 11 bases left between them. In germline, CDR1 is SGHTA, CDR2 FQGNSA. The CDR3 sequence is 14 residues long. The CDR3, as DNA: TGTGCCAGCAGCCCCACGGCGGGTAACTATGGCTACACCTTC. Protein: CASSPTAGNYGYTF.

This clone was detected a few times. The genes are TRBV14 and TRBJ2-2; no clear D. CDR1 and CDR2 from the germline V gene are SGHDN and FVKESK. The CDR3 is made up of 11 amino acids. The V and J ends lost 1 base and 7 bases respectively, with 1 base between them. The CDR3 sequence: CASSQGGELFF. In DNA, the CDR3 is TGTGCCAGCAGCCAAGGCGGGGAGCTGTTTTTT. Variable domain in full (rest from reference TRBV14 and TRBJ2-2): EAGVTQFPSHSVIEKGQTVTLRCDPISGHDNLYWYRRVMGKEIKFLLHFVKESKQDESGMPNNRFLAERTGGTYSTLKVQPAELEDSGVYFCASSQGGELFFGEGSRLTVL.

CDR3 loop: CASSILGQASWFF. The DNA of the CDR3 is TGTGCCAGCAGCATCCTAGGACAGGCCTCGTGGTTCTTC. J is TRBJ2-1 and V is TRBV7-2; 7 nucleotides align to TRBD1. V gave up 5 bases and J gave up 15 bases; unmatched junction bases: 13. Looked up from germline, CDR1 is SGHTA and CDR2 is FQGNSA. CDR3 length: 13 amino acids.

The V gene is TRBV6-1, the J gene TRBJ1-1; D unclear. Trimming removed 4 bases at V and 4 bases at J, with 13 bases between. This CDR3 comprises 14 residues. Germline CDR1 is MNHNS and CDR2 is SASEGT. CDR3 nucleotides: TGTGCCAGCAGTGTGTTGGGGAGGAGCACTGAAGCTTTCTTT. It specifies CASSVLGRSTEAFF.

The chain carries TRBV2 and TRBJ2-1; 7 bases are shared with TRBD1. Germline CDR1 reads SNHLY; CDR2 reads FYNNEI. The V and J ends lost 8 bases and 6 bases, in that order; junction bases with no gene match: 10. The CDR3 runs 14 residues. The CDR3 region has the DNA TGTGCCAGCCAGAGACAGGGATCCAGCAATGAGCAGTTCTTC. Translating it yields CASQRQGSSNEQFF.

The rearrangement links TRBV18 to TRBJ2-7, with TRBD1 matching over 10 bases. This CDR3 region has 17 residues. The germline gives CDR1 KGHSH, CDR2 LQKENI. Trimming cost V 4 bases and J 1 base; bases outside gene matches: 10. CDR3 nucleotide sequence: TGTGCCAGCTCACATGGGACAGGGGCTTCCTATTCCTACGAGCAGTACTTC. Translating gives CASSHGTGASYSYEQYF. The whole variable domain, filled in from reference TRBV18 and TRBJ2-7, reads NAGVMQNPRHLVRRRGQEARLRCSPMKGHSHVYWYRQLPEEGLKFMVYLQKENIIDESGMPKERFSAEFPKEGPSILRIQQVVRGDSAAYFCASSHGTGASYSYEQYFGPGTRLTVT.

The count of this clone is one. The chain couples TRBV6-6 to TRBJ2-3, with 8 nucleotides matching TRBD2. Per germline, CDR1 MNHNY and CDR2 SVGAGI (reference sequence). The CDR3 spans 15 residues. V shed 4 bases, J shed 1 base, and the junction held 4 bases outside the gene matches. The CDR3 nucleotides are TGTGCCAGCAGTTGGTCAGCGGGGGGCACAGATACGCAGTATTTT. This encodes CASSWSAGGTDTQYF.

The chain couples TRBV7-2 to TRBJ2-3; the match to TRBD2 covers 13 bases. The CDR3 extends over 16 amino acids. Germline values: CDR1 SGHTA, CDR2 FQGNSA. J gave up 2 bases and V 5 bases, and 4 bases lay outside the gene matches. CDR3 sequence: CASSPTSGGYTDTQYF. The DNA of the CDR3 is TGTGCCAGCAGCCCGACTAGCGGGGGGTACACAGATACGCAGTATTTT.

The chain links TRBV10-2 to TRBJ2-2, with 9 nucleotides matching TRBD2. CDR1 and CDR2 (germline): WSHSY, SAAADI. V shed 6 bases, J shed 5 bases, and the junction held 7 bases outside the gene matches. The CDR3 loop spans 15 amino acids. CDR3 sequence: CASRTAGGGTGELFF. In DNA form, the CDR3 reads TGCGCCAGCAGAACCGCGGGAGGGGGTACCGGGGAGCTGTTTTTT.

The chain uses TRBV20-1 and TRBJ2-7, with D unresolved. Between the trimmed V and J ends, which lost 2 bases and 6 bases, there was a span of 8 bases. Germline loops: CDR1 DFQATT, CDR2 SNEGSKA (reference sequence). This CDR3 has 11 amino acids. CDR3 residues: CSARRTGEQYF. CDR3 in DNA: TGCAGTGCTAGAAGGACGGGCGAGCAGTACTTC.

This clone occurred once. CDR3 coding DNA: TGTGCCAGCGATGCCGGCTATGGCTACACCTTC. Protein sequence: CASDAGYGYTF. V and J are TRBV7-2 and TRBJ1-2; D is unresolved. There are 11 residues in the CDR3. The germline V gene has CDR1 SGHTA and CDR2 FQGNSA. Trimming removed 8 bases at V and 4 bases at J, with 8 bases between.

This chain uses TRBV28 with TRBJ2-1; D may be TRBD1 or TRBD2 (5 bases each). Germline-derived CDR1 and CDR2 are MDHEN and SYDVKM. V was shortened by 6 bases and J by 9 bases, with 24 bases between the two germline ends. The CDR3 covers 16 residues. CDR3 DNA sequence: TGTGCCAGCAGCCTCTCCTCGGGACGTGCTACCGTTGAGCAGTTCTTC. This gives the protein CASSLSSGRATVEQFF.

V usage is TRBV5-5 and J usage is TRBJ2-5; 7 nucleotides agree with TRBD1. CDR3 length: 14 amino acids. From germline, CDR1 is SGHKS and CDR2 YYEKEE (reference sequence). Unmatched junction bases numbered 5, after V lost 1 base and J lost 5 bases. The CDR3, as DNA: TGTGCCAGCAGCTTGCCTGGGACAGCGGAGACCCAGTACTTC. Translating gives CASSLPGTAETQYF.

The gene calls are TRBV6-5 and TRBJ1-1; perhaps TRBD1 as D (5 bases). The CDR3 is 13 residues long. V lost 2 bases to trimming and J lost 6 bases, with 10 bases between them. Germline assignment: CDR1 MNHEY and CDR2 SVGAGI. The CDR3 protein is CASSYGGKAEAFF. CDR3 DNA: TGTGCCAGCAGTTACGGGGGTAAGGCTGAAGCTTTCTTT.

This chain uses TRBV5-4 with TRBJ2-3; TRBD2 matches 7 bases. CDR1 is SGHNT, CDR2 YYREEE, per germline (reference sequence). V shed 0 bases, J shed 4 bases, and the junction held 8 bases outside the gene matches. The CDR3 covers 16 residues. CDR3 sequence (DNA): TGTGCCAGCAGCTTGGCCCACGCGGGAGCCCCAGATACGCAGTATTTT. Protein: CASSLAHAGAPDTQYF.

The chain has TRBV6-1 and TRBJ1-2; no reliable D call. Trimming shortened V by 4 bases and J by 0 bases, and 12 bases separated the two germline ends. Germline V lookup: CDR1 MNHNS, CDR2 SASEGT. The CDR3 extends over 15 amino acids. The CDR3 loop is CASSVWAGANYGYTF. The DNA of the CDR3 is TGTGCCAGCAGTGTGTGGGCAGGAGCTAACTATGGCTACACCTTC.

This clone was observed a handful of times. The genes are TRBV19 and TRBJ2-7, with D perhaps given as TRBD1 or TRBD2 (5 bases each). This CDR3 has 15 residues. The V end was cut by 4 bases, the J end by 0 bases, with 13 bases between. CDR1 is LNHDA, CDR2 SQIVND, per germline (reference sequence). Here the CDR3 reads CASSTLSGPSYEQYF. DNA of the CDR3: TGTGCCAGTAGTACCCTCTCGGGGCCCTCCTACGAGCAGTACTTC.

The chain employs TRBV7-2 and TRBJ2-7; TRBD2 aligns across 8 bases. Germline V gene lookup returns CDR1 SGHTA and CDR2 FQGNSA. The trim removed 5 bases at V and 2 bases at J, leaving 11 bases unmatched. CDR3 length equals 16 residues. The CDR3 DNA sequence: TGTGCCAGCAGCCTAGGACTCGGGGGGGGAGCCTACGAGCAGTACTTC. Translation: CASSLGLGGGAYEQYF.

The chain is built from TRBV5-6 and TRBJ2-3; D might be TRBD1 or TRBD2, each matching 5 bases. CDR1 SGHDT and CDR2 YYEEEE come from the germline V gene. The CDR3 has 14 residues. V lost 5 bases and J lost 4, with 14 bases in between. This CDR3 is CASSRARGADTQYF. In nucleotides, the CDR3 is TGTGCCAGCAGTCGGGCGAGGGGCGCAGATACGCAGTATTTT.

This clone was seen once. At one end, the junction sequence differs from germline, possibly due to a read error. The chain couples TRBV19 to TRBJ2-7, with TRBD2 matching 7 bases. The CDR3 extends over 13 amino acids. Germline V CDR1 and CDR2: LNHDA, SQIVND (reference sequence). CDR3 residues: CASSIAPWTRVDF. The DNA for the CDR3 is TGTGCCAGTAGTATCGCCCCATGGACTAGAGTCGACTTC. The complete variable domain, with remaining parts taken from reference TRBV19 and TRBJ2-7, reads DGGITQSPKYLFRKEGQNVTLSCEQNLNHDAMYWYRQDPGQGLRLIYYSQIVNDFQKGDIAEGYSVSREKKESFPLTVTSAQKNPTAFYLCASSIAPWTRVDFGPGTRLTVT.

V usage is TRBV19 and J usage is TRBJ2-3; the D is unclear. In germline, CDR1 is LNHDA, CDR2 SQIVND (reference sequence). V lost 3 bases and J lost 2, with 9 bases in between. This CDR3 comprises 14 residues. Here the CDR3 reads CASSMSRLTDTQYF. In DNA, the CDR3 is TGTGCCAGTAGTATGTCGAGACTCACAGATACGCAGTATTTT.

The rearrangement links TRBV7-2 to TRBJ2-1; tentatively, D is TRBD1 or TRBD2 (5 bases each). The CDR3 length is 11 residues. V was trimmed by 1 base and J by 10 bases, leaving 5 bases between them. Germline CDR1 SGHTA, CDR2 FQGNSA. The CDR3 protein is CASSLGDEQFF. CDR3 nucleotides: TGTGCCAGCAGCTTAGGGGACGAGCAGTTCTTC.

The CDR3 loop reads CASSFNVPSYEQYF. In nucleotides, the CDR3 is TGCGCCAGCAGCTTTAACGTCCCCTCCTACGAGCAGTACTTC. This chain joins TRBV5-1 and TRBJ2-7, with unresolved D. The CDR3 sequence is 14 residues long. V lost 2 bases, J lost 0 bases, and 9 bases lay in between. Germline-derived CDR1 and CDR2 are SGHRS and YFSETQ.